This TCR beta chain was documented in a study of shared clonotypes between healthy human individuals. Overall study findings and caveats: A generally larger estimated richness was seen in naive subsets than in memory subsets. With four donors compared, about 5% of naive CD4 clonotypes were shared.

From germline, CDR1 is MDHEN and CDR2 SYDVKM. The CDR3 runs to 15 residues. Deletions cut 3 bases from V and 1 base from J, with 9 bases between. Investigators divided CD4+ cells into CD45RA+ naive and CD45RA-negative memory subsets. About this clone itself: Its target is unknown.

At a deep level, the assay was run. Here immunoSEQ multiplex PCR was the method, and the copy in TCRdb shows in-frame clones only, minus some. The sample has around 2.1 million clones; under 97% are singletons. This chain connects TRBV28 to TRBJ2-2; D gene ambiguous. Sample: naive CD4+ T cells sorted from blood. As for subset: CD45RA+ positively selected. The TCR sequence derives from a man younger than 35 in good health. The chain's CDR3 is CASSFSHLNTGELFF. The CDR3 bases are TGTGCCAGCAGTTTCTCTCATTTGAACACCGGGGAGCTGTTTTTT.